This T cell receptor (beta chain) originates from a study of blood T cell repertoires in COVID-19 (TCRdb year 2020). As for the study more broadly: The collaborator samples originated in the United States, Italy and Spain and spanned the acute and convalescent phases of COVID-19. The prospective study material was composed of cDNA or gDNA derived from T cells, B-cell-depleted T cells, or PBMCs. The dataset comprised deeply sampled blood TCRbeta repertoires from subjects exposed to, actively infected with, or recovered from COVID-19. The repertoires were released in a freely available public database meant as a resource for research on the immune response to SARS-CoV-2. Samples were obtained from the ongoing ImmuneRACE study (first 160 participants) and from 1,254 subjects provided by 6 global collaborators. The sample metadata nearly always contained a de-identified subject ID, COVID-19 status, age in years and sex. Where available, HLA class I and class II types were taken from metadata supplied by the sample provider and were not determined by assay-based typing.

The research as a whole found: How much clinical and demographic metadata was included differed by source and by participant, and the metadata was provided uncurated.

Including the terminal cysteine and phenylalanine, the CDR3 comprises 14 residues. CDR3 DNA only is kept here, 42 bases in frame from base 1. At the junction V is shortened by 7 bases and J by 5 bases; bases outside the gene matches: 6. Sequences LNHDA (CDR1) and SQIVND (CDR2) are obtained from the germline V gene (reference sequence). Turning to this clone: No cognate antigen has been identified for it. No quality values exist for individual bases; no much larger clone is one base distant.

Participants in the prospective study were aged 18 to 89 years, lived in 20 to 25 United States geographic areas, and enrolled through a virtual design. To assign participants to cohorts, the prospective study relied on clinical history that participants themselves reported in a screening survey and a study questionnaire. In the prospective study, mobile phlebotomists collected whole blood, serum and a nasopharyngeal or oropharyngeal swab from each participant. Additional blood draws and questionnaires over an approximately 2-month period could optionally be provided by prospective study participants. Blood samples from the prospective study were shipped frozen or at room temperature prior to DNA extraction. TCRbeta CDR3 regions were amplified from genomic DNA using the immunoSEQ Assay, a bias-controlled multiplex PCR. Turning to the authors' computational methods: The number of nucleated cells in each sample was estimated from the amplification of reference gene primers within the assay. To quantify the absolute abundance of each unique TCRbeta CDR3 rearrangement, sequence reads were collapsed and filtered. For each sample, productive Simpson clonality was calculated by taking the square root of Simpson's diversity index across productive rearrangements. In its TCRdb copy, this immuneACCESS table keeps in-frame sequences only and misses some clones. Where compared with another copy, unresolved V genes explain less than half of these, and the others have no known cause. That table gives V, J and clone size, and the DNA gave D and trimming. The sample has fewer than 350,000 clones on record, approximately 90% of them singletons. About 4% of the sample is taken by the ten largest.

Recombination linked TRBV19 to TRBJ1-1, with 11 central nucleotides matching TRBD1. The source material was PBMCs or T cells enriched from blood (not recorded which). This TCR was sampled from a woman in her 30s with acute COVID-19. The CDR3 amino acid sequence is: CASIRTGGVTEAFF. The DNA sequence is given as TGTGCCAGTATACGGACAGGGGGCGTTACTGAAGCTTTCTTT.